These T cell receptor beta chains were read from a single sample in a study of Tregs in tolerant kidney transplant recipients. Assay used: immunoSEQ multiplex PCR; TCRdb lists only in-frame clones, some missing. The sample holds 50,000 to 80,000 clones; 95% to 98% are singletons and the top ten take approximately 0.36%. The sequenced sample was Tregs from blood, obtained before the transplant. Source of these receptors: a human donor who received a combined kidney and bone marrow transplant. Each CDR3 is given with its conserved first and last residue.

V | CDR3
TRBV12-5 | CASGQDRAYEQYF
TRBV5-1 | CASSLVNVANEKLFF
TRBV28 | CASSLGQGGGYTF
TRBV19 | CASSTGQEGSPLHF
TRBV29-1 | CSVSLGLAGGREQFF
TRBV4-1 | CASSQGQGVSQPQHF
TRBV5-6 | CASSPLFRAGGPETQYF
TRBV5-4 | CASSRQRGSETQYF
TRBV19 | CATPKQSGSGYTF
TRBV5-5 | CASSPSGTRSGANVLTF
TRBV7-6 | CASSILAAGVDEQYF
TRBV6-1 | CASSARTGGPYEQYF
TRBV5-1 | CASSSTGGSNNEQFF
TRBV18 | CASSPPVGRPPSTGELFF
TRBV25-1 | CASSESLAGSTDTQYF
TRBV7-2 | CASSFRQATEAFF
TRBV7-8 | CASSYRTIVYEQYF
TRBV27 | CASSLSGGYNEQFF
TRBV10-1 | CASKGLEEENEQFF
TRBV15 | CATSRTRTSGRKQFF
TRBV4-3 | CASSQGLAGGPLAKNIQYF
TRBV4-3 | CASSRKRGAESYEQYF
TRBV10-3 | CAIRPSGTGTYNEQFF
TRBV19 | CASISRGRRNTIYF
TRBV5-4 | CASSSGGEETQYF
TRBV6-1 | CASRDSHYGYTF
TRBV6-5 | CASSLRLNTGELFF
TRBV4-2 | CASSQYSGQPSYEQYF
TRBV28 | CASSLYRAGSPLHF
TRBV4-3 | CASSRVRFGGYNEQFF
TRBV7-8 | CASSPGRRGPNTGELFF
TRBV18 | CASSPGGGTYEQYF
TRBV4-1 | CASSQDLQINIPNQPQHF
TRBV11-3 | CASSLVRVGTGNTEAFF
TRBV10-3 | CAISGGQGSIQYF
TRBV12-5 | CASGLVLGTEYTWTAYEQYF
TRBV18 | CASSRQSSGANVLTF
TRBV9 | CASSTRGSRTDTQYF
TRBV7-2 | CAPRGGSGNTIYF
TRBV13 | CASSPPARGTEAFF
TRBV5-1 | CASRTPLETQYF
TRBV12-5 | CASAKPRGLLGEQFF
TRBV11-3 | CASSLGLGLLDNEQFF